Following are 28 T cell receptor beta chains from one sample sequenced in a study of cytomegalovirus exposure and HLA in healthy donors. PCR used 60 Vbeta primers and 13 Jbeta primers. Only in-frame clones appear in the TCRdb table, and some are missing; sequencing was by immunoSEQ multiplex PCR. The table has some 150,000 clones, 64% seen once; the top ten hold less than 2.5%. Sequencing was performed on PBMCs. The origin of the receptors is a woman in her forties in good health and CMV-seronegative.

The chain uses TRBV7-2 and TRBJ2-1; no definite D call. The CDR3 totals 11 residues. With 2 bases removed from V and 8 bases from J, the gap between germline ends came to 4 bases. Germline V lookup: CDR1 SGHTA, CDR2 FQGNSA. The CDR3 loop reads CASSLIDEQFF. Written as DNA, the CDR3 is TGTGCCAGCAGCTTAATCGATGAGCAGTTCTTC.

The chain recombines TRBV4-2 with TRBJ2-7; TRBD1 matches at 9 bases. Germline trimming cut 0 bases from V and 7 bases from J; bases unmatched to any gene: 7. The CDR3 length is 15 residues. Germline V gene lookup returns CDR1 LGHNA and CDR2 YNFKEQ. CDR3 in amino acids: CASSQDSDRGVEQYF. CDR3 in DNA: TGTGCCAGCAGCCAAGATTCCGACAGGGGGGTTGAGCAGTACTTC.

Here the CDR3 DNA reads TGTGCCAGCAGCCAAGCCAGGGGCGGCAATGAGCAGTTCTTC. This gives the protein CASSQARGGNEQFF. The chain couples TRBV4-2 to TRBJ2-1, with D maybe TRBD1 (6 bases). Trimming cost V 1 base and J 6 bases, with 10 bases left between them. This CDR3 has 14 amino acids. Germline V gives CDR1 LGHNA, CDR2 YNFKEQ.

The rearrangement uses TRBV7-8 and TRBJ1-5; TRBD1 matches at 8 bases. The CDR3 consists of 14 residues. Germline CDR1 and CDR2: SGHVS and FQNEAQ. V lost 5 bases, J lost 6 bases, and 6 bases stayed unmatched. CDR3 DNA sequence: TGTGCCAGCAGCCCGGGACAGGTTAGTCAGCCCCAGCATTTT. Amino acids: CASSPGQVSQPQHF.

The chain uses TRBV27 and TRBJ1-2; 7 bases align to TRBD1. V shed 6 bases and J 5 bases; nucleotides not matched to a gene: 9. From germline, CDR1 is MNHEY and CDR2 SMNVEV (reference sequence). This CDR3 region has 14 residues. CDR3 sequence: CASSPGQARYGYTF. The DNA for the CDR3 is TGTGCCAGCAGCCCTGGACAGGCGAGATATGGCTACACCTTC.

The chain recombines TRBV6-1 with TRBJ2-7; a possible D gene is TRBD2 (5 bases). This CDR3 has 13 residues. Germline CDR1 is MNHNS and CDR2 is SASEGT. Trimming stripped 1 base from V and 10 bases from J, with 14 bases between. The DNA of the CDR3 is TGTGCCAGCAGTGAAGAGTTTCTCGGGGAACAGTACTTC. This translates into CASSEEFLGEQYF.

This clone was observed a few times. This chain connects TRBV5-1 to TRBJ1-1, with a weak D call TRBD1 (6 bases). V shed 0 bases and J shed 6 bases, with 12 bases lying between them. CDR3 length: 14 residues. Germline-derived CDR1 and CDR2 are SGHRS and YFSETQ. CDR3 residues: CASSLAPRGSEAFF. The CDR3 coding sequence is TGCGCCAGCAGCTTGGCACCCAGGGGATCTGAAGCTTTCTTT.

This chain connects TRBV10-3 to TRBJ2-1, with D possibly matching TRBD2 (5 bases). Trimming pared 6 bases from V and 10 bases from J, leaving 13 bases between. This CDR3 contains 12 residues. Germline V lookup: CDR1 ENHRY, CDR2 SYGVKD. The CDR3 sequence is CAISSEDFEQFF. The CDR3 DNA reads as TGTGCCATCAGCAGTGAGGACTTCGAGCAGTTCTTC.

The V gene is TRBV5-1, the J gene TRBJ2-3; 9 nucleotides agree with TRBD1. The CDR3 totals 16 residues. V gave up 4 bases and J gave up 0 bases; unmatched junction bases: 6. Looked up from germline, CDR1 is SGHRS and CDR2 is YFSETQ. The CDR3 reads CASSATGGTSTDTQYF. As DNA, the CDR3 is TGCGCCAGCAGCGCCACAGGGGGCACTAGCACAGATACGCAGTATTTT.

The gene calls are TRBV5-4 and TRBJ1-1; 8 bases are shared with TRBD1. J was trimmed by 6 bases and V by 4 bases; bases with no gene match: 14. This CDR3 is built from 16 residues. From germline, CDR1 is SGHNT and CDR2 YYREEE (reference sequence). CDR3 nucleotide sequence: TGTGCCAGCAGCCTAACCGGGACAGGACGAACGGCTGAAGCTTTCTTT. The encoded protein is CASSLTGTGRTAEAFF.

The chain combines TRBV18 with TRBJ1-2; TRBD1 matches at 8 bases. V shed 3 bases and J 6 bases; nucleotides not matched to a gene: 6. This CDR3 spans 14 amino acids. Germline assignment: CDR1 KGHSH and CDR2 LQKENI. The CDR3 is CASSPGQGLDGYTF. In DNA form, the CDR3 reads TGTGCCAGCTCACCCGGACAGGGTTTGGATGGCTACACCTTC.

This clone was observed once. This sequence joins TRBV28 and TRBJ1-1, with 7 bases that match TRBD1. V lost 5 bases and J lost 1; bases outside the gene matches: 4. CDR1 MDHEN and CDR2 SYDVKM come from the germline V gene. The CDR3 has 14 residues. The CDR3 spells CASSPWTGNTEAFF. The CDR3 DNA reads TGTGCCAGCAGTCCGTGGACAGGGAACACTGAAGCTTTCTTT.

This clone turned up a few times. The rearrangement links TRBV30 to TRBJ2-1, with 8 bases lining up with TRBD2. From germline, CDR1 is GTSNPN and CDR2 SVGIG (reference sequence). The CDR3 is 17 amino acids. The J segment lost 3 bases and the V segment lost 0 bases, leaving 10 bases of the junction unmatched. Here the CDR3 DNA reads TGTGCCTGGAGTGTAACGGGGGGGGCAACGGGCTACAATGAGCAGTTCTTC. It codes for CAWSVTGGATGYNEQFF.

The chain joins TRBV19 to TRBJ1-1, with TRBD1 matching 7 bases. Trimming took 6 bases from V and 4 from J; bases not matched to a gene: 5. The CDR3 is 13 amino acids. Germline-derived CDR1 and CDR2 are LNHDA and SQIVND (reference sequence). CDR3 in amino acids: CASSWTGPTEAFF. CDR3 sequence (DNA): TGTGCCAGTAGCTGGACAGGCCCCACTGAAGCTTTCTTT.

CDR3 nucleotide sequence: TGTGCCAGCAGTGAGGGACAGACCTATGGCTACACCTTC. This sequence encodes CASSEGQTYGYTF. The J gene is TRBJ1-2, the V gene TRBV2; 7 bases are a match to TRBD1. With V trimmed by 3 bases and J by 4 bases, 2 bases remained unmatched. Germline CDR1 and CDR2: SNHLY and FYNNEI. This CDR3 spans 13 amino acids.

The rearrangement uses TRBV5-1 and TRBJ2-1; 13 bases match TRBD2. The length of the CDR3 is 15 residues. J was trimmed by 8 bases and V by 4 bases; bases with no gene match: 6. CDR1 is SGHRS and CDR2 is YFSETQ in the germline V gene. In nucleotides, the CDR3 is TGCGCCAGCAGCGGCGGACTAGCGGGGGCGCATGAGCAGTTCTTC. Protein product: CASSGGLAGAHEQFF.

This clone was seen a few times. The rearrangement uses TRBV4-1 and TRBJ2-7; 8 bases align to TRBD1. Per germline, CDR1 MGHRA and CDR2 YSYEKL. J was trimmed by 5 bases and V by 1 base; bases with no gene match: 7. This CDR3 is 15 amino acids long. This CDR3 reads CASSQVKDREDEQYF. The CDR3, as DNA: TGCGCCAGCAGCCAAGTTAAGGACAGGGAGGACGAGCAGTACTTC.

J is TRBJ2-5 and V is TRBV7-9; TRBD2 matches 7 bases. The CDR3 has 14 residues. The V and J ends lost 6 bases and 1 base, in that order; junction bases with no gene match: 5. Germline CDR1 is SEHNR and CDR2 is FQNEAQ (reference sequence). The CDR3 is CASSLRGVQETQYF. The DNA for the CDR3 is TGTGCCAGCAGTTTACGGGGGGTCCAAGAGACCCAGTACTTC. Complete variable domain (other parts from reference TRBV7-9 and TRBJ2-5): DTGVSQNPRHKITKRGQNVTFRCDPISEHNRLYWYRQTLGQGPEFLTYFQNEAQLEKSRLLSDRFSAERPKGSFSTLEIQRTEQGDSAMYLCASSLRGVQETQYFGPGTRLLVL.

This chain connects TRBV5-6 to TRBJ2-3; the D is unclear. CDR1 SGHDT and CDR2 YYEEEE come from the germline V gene. CDR3 length: 11 residues. V was shortened by 4 bases and J by 5 bases, with 5 bases between the two germline ends. CDR3 sequence: CASSLEDTQYF. Here the CDR3 DNA reads TGTGCCAGCAGCCTAGAAGATACGCAGTATTTT.

In its sample, this clone was seen a few times. This chain joins TRBV5-6 and TRBJ2-5, with a tentative D call TRBD2 (5 bases). There are 14 residues in the CDR3. Trimming removed 0 bases from V and 11 bases from J, with 17 bases in between. The germline gives CDR1 SGHDT, CDR2 YYEEEE. The CDR3 loop is CASSLAGGPLEQYF. Here the CDR3 DNA reads TGTGCCAGCAGCTTGGCGGGCGGGCCCCTAGAGCAGTACTTC.

This chain connects TRBV9 to TRBJ1-2; no clear D gene. V was clipped by 2 bases and J by 3 bases, with 14 bases between them. The CDR3 has 15 residues. The V gene's germline CDR1 is SGDLS and CDR2 YYNGEE. DNA of the CDR3: TGTGCCAGCAGCGTCCGGTCCTCTTCTGACTATGGCTACACCTTC. It yields the protein CASSVRSSSDYGYTF.

The chain links TRBV9 to TRBJ2-1, with 8 bases fitting TRBD2. The CDR3 has 16 residues. The V gene's germline CDR1 is SGDLS and CDR2 YYNGEE. V shed 3 bases and J 3 bases; nucleotides not matched to a gene: 8. CDR3 in DNA: TGTGCCAGCAGCGCCCTAGTGAGCGGGGGCTACAATGAGCAGTTCTTC. Its translation is CASSALVSGGYNEQFF.

This clone appeared once. This chain uses TRBV25-1 with TRBJ1-1; TRBD1 might be the D (5 bases). V was clipped by 4 bases and J by 1 base, with 10 bases between them. Germline V gene lookup returns CDR1 MGHDK and CDR2 SYGVNS. The CDR3 is made up of 14 amino acids. In DNA, the CDR3 is TGTGCCAGCAGTGTAGGACATCGGAACACTGAAGCTTTCTTT. Protein product: CASSVGHRNTEAFF.

This chain joins TRBV6-5 and TRBJ1-1; 12 positions agree with TRBD1. This CDR3 is 15 amino acids long. In germline, CDR1 is MNHEY, CDR2 SVGAGI. V shed 10 bases, J shed 1 base, and the junction held 7 bases outside the gene matches. The CDR3 DNA follows: TGTGCCACCGCCGGGACAGGGGGCTGGAACACTGAAGCTTTCTTT. Translation: CATAGTGGWNTEAFF.

The chain links TRBV7-8 to TRBJ1-1; D is possibly TRBD1 (5 bases). The CDR3 loop spans 12 amino acids. Germline loops: CDR1 SGHVS, CDR2 FQNEAQ. V shed 3 bases and J shed 6 bases, with 8 bases lying between them. CDR3 sequence: CASSLAGPEAFF. As DNA, the CDR3 is TGTGCCAGCAGCTTGGCGGGACCTGAAGCTTTCTTT.

The rearrangement joins TRBV5-4 to TRBJ1-2; D remains ambiguous. The CDR3 is 13 residues long. The V end was cut by 0 bases, the J end by 5 bases, with 8 bases between. Germline lookup yields CDR1 SGHNT and CDR2 YYREEE (reference sequence). The CDR3: CASSLDSNYGYTF. The CDR3 bases are TGTGCCAGCAGCTTGGACAGCAATTATGGCTACACCTTC.

The chain combines TRBV5-1 with TRBJ2-3, with no clear D. The CDR3 extends over 13 amino acids. V shed 1 base and J shed 5 bases, with 8 bases lying between them. Looked up from germline, CDR1 is SGHRS and CDR2 is YFSETQ. The CDR3 region is CASSLRSGDTQYF. CDR3 nucleotide sequence: TGCGCCAGCAGCTTGCGGTCGGGAGATACGCAGTATTTT.

The genes are TRBV9 and TRBJ2-7; the match to TRBD2 covers 15 bases. Germline V gene lookup returns CDR1 SGDLS and CDR2 YYNGEE. V was pared by 0 bases and J by 9 bases, with 4 bases of the junction left unmatched. The CDR3 has 15 residues. The CDR3 sequence is CASSVDGLAGGRQYF. The CDR3 bases are TGTGCCAGCAGCGTAGATGGACTAGCGGGGGGGCGGCAGTACTTC.